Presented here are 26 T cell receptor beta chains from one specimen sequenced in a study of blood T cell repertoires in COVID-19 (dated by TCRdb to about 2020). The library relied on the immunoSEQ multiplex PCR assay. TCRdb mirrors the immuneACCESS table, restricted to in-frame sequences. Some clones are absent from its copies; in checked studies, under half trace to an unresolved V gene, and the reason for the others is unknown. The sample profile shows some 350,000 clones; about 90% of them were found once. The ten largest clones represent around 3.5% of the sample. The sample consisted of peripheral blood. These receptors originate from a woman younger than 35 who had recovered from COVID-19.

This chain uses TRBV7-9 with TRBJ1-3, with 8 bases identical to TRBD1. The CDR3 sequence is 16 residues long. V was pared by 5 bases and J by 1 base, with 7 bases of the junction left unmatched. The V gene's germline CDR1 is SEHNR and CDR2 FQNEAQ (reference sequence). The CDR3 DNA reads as TGTGCCAGCAGCGCCCACAGGGGGACTTCTGGAAACACCATATATTTT. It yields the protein CASSAHRGTSGNTIYF.

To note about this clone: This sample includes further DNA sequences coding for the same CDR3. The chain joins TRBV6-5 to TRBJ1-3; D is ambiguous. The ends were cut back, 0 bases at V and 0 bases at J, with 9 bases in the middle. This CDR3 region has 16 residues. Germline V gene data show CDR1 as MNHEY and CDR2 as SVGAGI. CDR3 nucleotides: TGTGCCAGCAGTTACTCGTCGGGGAGCTCTGGAAACACCATATATTTT. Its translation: CASSYSSGSSGNTIYF.

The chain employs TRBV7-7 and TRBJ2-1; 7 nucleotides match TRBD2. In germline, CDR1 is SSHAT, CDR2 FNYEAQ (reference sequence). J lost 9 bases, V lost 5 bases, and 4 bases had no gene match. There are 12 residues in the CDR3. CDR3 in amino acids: CASSTPGGEQFF. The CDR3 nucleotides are TGTGCCAGCAGCACACCGGGGGGTGAGCAGTTCTTC.

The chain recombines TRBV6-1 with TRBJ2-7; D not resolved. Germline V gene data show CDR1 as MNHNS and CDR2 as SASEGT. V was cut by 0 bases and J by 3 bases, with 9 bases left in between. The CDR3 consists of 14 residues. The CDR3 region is CASSEALAIYEQYV. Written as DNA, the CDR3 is TGTGCCAGCAGTGAAGCCTTAGCTATCTACGAGCAGTACGTC.

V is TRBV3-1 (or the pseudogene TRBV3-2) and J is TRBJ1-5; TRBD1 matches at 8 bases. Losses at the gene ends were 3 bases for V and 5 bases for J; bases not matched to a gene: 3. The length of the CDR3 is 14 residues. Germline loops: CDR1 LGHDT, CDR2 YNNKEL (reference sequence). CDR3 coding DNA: TGTGCCAGCAGCCACCACAGGGGGGATCAGCCCCAGCATTTT. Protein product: CASSHHRGDQPQHF.

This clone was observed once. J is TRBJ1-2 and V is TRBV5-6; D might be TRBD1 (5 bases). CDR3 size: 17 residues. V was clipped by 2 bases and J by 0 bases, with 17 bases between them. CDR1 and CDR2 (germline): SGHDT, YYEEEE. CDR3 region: CASSFFRRQRSNYGYTF. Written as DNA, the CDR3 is TGTGCCAGCAGCTTTTTTCGAAGACAGCGATCTAACTATGGCTACACCTTC. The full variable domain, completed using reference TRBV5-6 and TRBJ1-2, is DAGVTQSPTHLIKTRGQQVTLRCSPKSGHDTVSWYQQALGQGPQFIFQYYEEEERQRGNFPDRFSGHQFPNYSSELNVNALLLGDSALYLCASSFFRRQRSNYGYTFGSGTRLTVV.

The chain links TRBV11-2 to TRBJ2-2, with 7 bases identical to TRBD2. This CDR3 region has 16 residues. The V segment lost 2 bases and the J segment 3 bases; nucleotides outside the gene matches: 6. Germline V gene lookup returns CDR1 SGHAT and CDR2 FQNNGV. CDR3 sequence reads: CASSLWQGGDTGELFF. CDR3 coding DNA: TGTGCCAGCAGCTTATGGCAGGGAGGGGACACCGGGGAGCTGTTTTTT.

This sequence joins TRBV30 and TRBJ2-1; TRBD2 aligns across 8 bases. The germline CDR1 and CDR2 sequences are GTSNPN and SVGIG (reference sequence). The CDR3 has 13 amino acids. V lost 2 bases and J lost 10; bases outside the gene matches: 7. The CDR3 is CAWSKKAGVEQFF. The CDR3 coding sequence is TGTGCCTGGAGTAAGAAAGCGGGAGTAGAGCAGTTCTTC.

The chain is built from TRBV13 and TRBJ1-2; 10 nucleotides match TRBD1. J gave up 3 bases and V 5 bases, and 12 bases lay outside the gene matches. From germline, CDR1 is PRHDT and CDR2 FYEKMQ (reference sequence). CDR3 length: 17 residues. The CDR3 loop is CASSAPGQGVSYYGYTF. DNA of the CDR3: TGTGCCAGCAGCGCCCCCGGACAGGGGGTTTCTTACTATGGCTACACCTTC.

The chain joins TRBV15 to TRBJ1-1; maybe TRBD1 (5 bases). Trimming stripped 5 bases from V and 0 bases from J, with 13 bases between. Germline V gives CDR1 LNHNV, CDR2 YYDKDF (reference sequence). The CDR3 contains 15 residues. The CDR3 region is CATSPREGLNTEAFF. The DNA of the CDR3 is TGTGCCACCAGCCCGAGGGAGGGGTTGAACACTGAAGCTTTCTTT.

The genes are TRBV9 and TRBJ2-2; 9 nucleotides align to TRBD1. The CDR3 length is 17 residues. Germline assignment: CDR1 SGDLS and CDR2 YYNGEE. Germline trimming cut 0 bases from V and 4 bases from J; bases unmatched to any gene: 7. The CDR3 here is CASSVGPGTGSTGELFF. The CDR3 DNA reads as TGTGCCAGCAGCGTAGGCCCCGGGACAGGGAGCACCGGGGAGCTGTTTTTT.

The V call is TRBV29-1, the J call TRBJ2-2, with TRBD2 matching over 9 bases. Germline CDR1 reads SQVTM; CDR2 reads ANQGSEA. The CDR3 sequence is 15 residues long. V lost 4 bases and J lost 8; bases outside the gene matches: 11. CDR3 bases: TGCAGCGTTGTTACTGGCGGGAGGGTAACTGGGGAGCTGTTTTTT. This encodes CSVVTGGRVTGELFF.

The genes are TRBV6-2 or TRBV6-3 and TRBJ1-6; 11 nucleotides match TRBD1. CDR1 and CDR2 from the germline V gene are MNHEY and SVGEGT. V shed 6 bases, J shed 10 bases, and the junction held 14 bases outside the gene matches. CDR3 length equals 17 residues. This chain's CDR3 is CASSPWTGGIFYSPLHF. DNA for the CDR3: TGTGCCAGCAGCCCTTGGACAGGGGGCATATTTTACTCACCCCTCCACTTT.

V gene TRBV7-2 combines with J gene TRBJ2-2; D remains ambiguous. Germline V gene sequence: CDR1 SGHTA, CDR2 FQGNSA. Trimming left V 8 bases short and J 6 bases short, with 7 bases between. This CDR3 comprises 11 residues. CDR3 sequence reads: CASLRSGELFF. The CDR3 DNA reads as TGTGCCAGCCTGCGTTCCGGGGAGCTGTTTTTT.

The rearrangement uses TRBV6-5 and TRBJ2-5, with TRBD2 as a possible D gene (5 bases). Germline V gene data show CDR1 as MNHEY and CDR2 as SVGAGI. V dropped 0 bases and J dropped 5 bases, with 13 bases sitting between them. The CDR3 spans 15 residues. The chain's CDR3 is CASSYSGPGVETQYF. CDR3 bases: TGTGCCAGCAGTTACTCGGGCCCCGGGGTGGAGACCCAGTACTTC.

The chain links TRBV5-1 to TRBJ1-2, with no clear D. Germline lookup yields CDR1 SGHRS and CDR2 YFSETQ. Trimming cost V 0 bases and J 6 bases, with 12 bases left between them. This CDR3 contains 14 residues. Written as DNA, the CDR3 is TGCGCCAGCAGCTTGGAGCGGCAGGCACATGGCTACACCTTC. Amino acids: CASSLERQAHGYTF.

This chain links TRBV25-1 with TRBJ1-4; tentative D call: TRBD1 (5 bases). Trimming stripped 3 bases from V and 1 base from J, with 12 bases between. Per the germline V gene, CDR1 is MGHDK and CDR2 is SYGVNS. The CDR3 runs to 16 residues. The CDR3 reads CASSDLGHRTNEKLFF. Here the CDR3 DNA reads TGTGCCAGCAGTGACCTCGGACACCGAACTAATGAAAAACTGTTTTTT.

This CDR3 reads CASSSRRGINQETQYF. The CDR3 DNA reads TGTGCCAGCAGCTCGCGGCGGGGGATTAACCAAGAGACCCAGTACTTC. The chain employs TRBV11-3 and TRBJ2-5; 7 bases fit TRBD2. V lost 4 bases, J lost 0 bases, and 8 bases stayed unmatched. Germline assignment: CDR1 SGHNT and CDR2 YENEEA. The CDR3 loop spans 16 amino acids.

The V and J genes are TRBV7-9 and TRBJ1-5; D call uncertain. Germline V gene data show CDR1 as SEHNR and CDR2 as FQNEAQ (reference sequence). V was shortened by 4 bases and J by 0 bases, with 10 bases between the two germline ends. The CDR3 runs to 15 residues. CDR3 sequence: CASSSDINSNQPQHF. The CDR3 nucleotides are TGTGCCAGCAGCTCCGACATAAATAGCAATCAGCCCCAGCATTTT.

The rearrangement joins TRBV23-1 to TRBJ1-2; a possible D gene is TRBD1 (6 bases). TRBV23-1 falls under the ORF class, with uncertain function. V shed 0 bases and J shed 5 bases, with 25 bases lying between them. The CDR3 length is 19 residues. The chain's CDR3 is CASSQSIRGRFPPEYGYTF. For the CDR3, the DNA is TGCGCCAGCAGTCAATCGATCAGGGGACGTTTTCCGCCCGAATATGGCTACACCTTC.

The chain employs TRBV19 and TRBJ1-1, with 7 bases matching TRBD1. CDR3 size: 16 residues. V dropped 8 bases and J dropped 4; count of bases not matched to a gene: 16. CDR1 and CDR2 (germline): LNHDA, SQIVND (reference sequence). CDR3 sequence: CASRSQGTPERTEAFF. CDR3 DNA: TGTGCCAGTCGCTCACAGGGGACCCCAGAACGCACTGAAGCTTTCTTT.

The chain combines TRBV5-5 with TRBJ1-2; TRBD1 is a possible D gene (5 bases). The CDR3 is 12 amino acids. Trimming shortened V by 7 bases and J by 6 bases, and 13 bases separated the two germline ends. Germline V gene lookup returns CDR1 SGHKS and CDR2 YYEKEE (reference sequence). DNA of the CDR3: TGTGCCAGCTGGGACGGGGGGGATGGCTACACCTTC. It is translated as CASWDGGDGYTF.

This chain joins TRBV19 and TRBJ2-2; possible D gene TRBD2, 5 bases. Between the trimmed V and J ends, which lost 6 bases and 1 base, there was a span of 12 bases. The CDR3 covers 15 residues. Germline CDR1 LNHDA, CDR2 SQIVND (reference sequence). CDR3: CASSPAGVNTGELFF. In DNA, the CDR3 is TGTGCCAGTAGCCCGGCCGGGGTGAACACCGGGGAGCTGTTTTTT.

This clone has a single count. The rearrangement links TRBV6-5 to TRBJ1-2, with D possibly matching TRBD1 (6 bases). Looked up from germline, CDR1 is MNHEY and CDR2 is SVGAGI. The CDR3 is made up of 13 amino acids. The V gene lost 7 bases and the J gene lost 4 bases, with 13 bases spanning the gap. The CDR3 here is CASTEGGSYGYTF. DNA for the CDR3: TGTGCCAGCACCGAGGGGGGGAGCTATGGCTACACCTTC.

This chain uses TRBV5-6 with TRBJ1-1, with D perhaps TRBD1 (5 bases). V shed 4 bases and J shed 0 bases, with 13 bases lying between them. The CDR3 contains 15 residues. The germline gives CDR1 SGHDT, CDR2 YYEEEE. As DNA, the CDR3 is TGTGCCAGCAGCCCGGGGGGACTTATGAACACTGAAGCTTTCTTT. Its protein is CASSPGGLMNTEAFF.

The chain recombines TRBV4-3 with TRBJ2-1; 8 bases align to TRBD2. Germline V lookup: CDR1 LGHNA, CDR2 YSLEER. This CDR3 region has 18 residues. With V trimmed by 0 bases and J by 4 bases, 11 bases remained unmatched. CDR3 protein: CASSQDGSFSGGYNEQFF. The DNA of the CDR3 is TGCGCCAGCAGCCAAGACGGGTCGTTCAGCGGGGGTTACAATGAGCAGTTCTTC.